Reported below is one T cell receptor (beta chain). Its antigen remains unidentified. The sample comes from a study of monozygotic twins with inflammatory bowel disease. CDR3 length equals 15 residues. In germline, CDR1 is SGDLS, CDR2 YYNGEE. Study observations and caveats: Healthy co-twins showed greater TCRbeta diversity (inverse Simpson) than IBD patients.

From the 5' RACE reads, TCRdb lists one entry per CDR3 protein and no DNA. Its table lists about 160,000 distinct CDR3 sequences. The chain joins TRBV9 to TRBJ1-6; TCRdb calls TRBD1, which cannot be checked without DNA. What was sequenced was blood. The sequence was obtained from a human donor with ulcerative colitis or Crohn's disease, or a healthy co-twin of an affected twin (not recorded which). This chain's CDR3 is CASSVDAGGDSPLHF. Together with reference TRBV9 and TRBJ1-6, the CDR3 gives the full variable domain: DSGVTQTPKHLITATGQRVTLRCSPRSGDLSVYWYQQSLDQGLQFLIQYYNGEERAKGNILERFSAQQFPDLHSELNLSSLELGDSALYFCASSVDAGGDSPLHFGNGTRLTVT.